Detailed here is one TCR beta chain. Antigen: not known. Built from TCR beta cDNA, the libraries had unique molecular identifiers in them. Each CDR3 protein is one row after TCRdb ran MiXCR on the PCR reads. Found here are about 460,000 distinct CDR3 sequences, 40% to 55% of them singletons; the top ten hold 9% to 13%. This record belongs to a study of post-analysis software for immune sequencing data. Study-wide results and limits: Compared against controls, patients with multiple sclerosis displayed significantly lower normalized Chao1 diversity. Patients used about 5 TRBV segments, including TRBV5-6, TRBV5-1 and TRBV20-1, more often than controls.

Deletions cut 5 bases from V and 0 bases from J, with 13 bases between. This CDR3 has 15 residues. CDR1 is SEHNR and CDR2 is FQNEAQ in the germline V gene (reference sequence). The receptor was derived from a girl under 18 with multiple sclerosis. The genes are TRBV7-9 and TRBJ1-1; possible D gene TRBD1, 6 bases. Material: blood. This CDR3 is CASSPLQGMNTEAFF. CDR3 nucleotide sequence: TGTGCCAGCAGCCCCTTACAGGGAATGAACACTGAAGCTTTCTTT.